This TCR beta chain was obtained from a study of regulatory T cells in long-lasting Graves disease (dated by TCRdb to 2020 to 2022). A note on the overall study: To count as having persistent Graves' disease, a patient had to have received antithyroid drug treatment for over 5 years with TSH receptor autoantibodies remaining persistently positive. Peripheral blood TCR sequencing and RNA sequencing compared persistent Graves' disease patients with newly diagnosed Graves' disease patients. The study was registered as a clinical trial and conducted in China. TCR sequencing covered 13 persistent and roughly 20 newly diagnosed Graves' disease patients, around 35 samples in total. Persistent Graves' disease patients in the clinical cohort had taken antithyroid drugs for around 11 years on average.

Libraries were prepared through multiplex PCR. TCRdb records Illumina HiSeq 4000 as the sequencer. CDR3 regions were amplified by Arm-PCR with iRepertoire HTBI primers to construct TCR beta libraries. Gel purification was performed on PCR products prior to sequencing. The paper's processing steps were these. A total of fewer than 70 TRBV and 14 TRBJ segments were identified across samples and were used for gene usage analysis of CDR3 amino acid clonotypes. Filtered high-quality paired reads were merged into contigs using COPE and FqMerger. BLAST was used to align contigs to IMGT TRBV, TRBD and TRBJ reference genes, with CDR3 defined following IMGT. Clonotypes above 0.1% frequency were classified as highly expanded clones. Repertoire diversity was measured by Shannon entropy, and V-J evenness by the Gini coefficient. Clonotypes shared by more than one individual were considered public. TCRdb passed the public sequencing reads through fastp at Q25 and MiXCR, retaining productive beta sequences. When rows share a CDR3 protein, they turn into one entry using the most common DNA and genes. The V and J calls reflect TCRdb's pipeline rather than the authors' work. The sample table lists over 350,000 distinct CDR3 sequences, 20% to 25% of them with a count of one. Of the sample, more than 20% is held by the ten largest clones.

Study-wide conclusions, independent of this receptor: Patients with persistent disease shared more public clonotypes (about 3,000) than newly diagnosed patients did (966). Peripheral blood alone was examined, since thyroid tissue, which constituted the primary lesion, could not be accessed. Sequencing and analysis were limited to the TCR beta chain. Compared with newly diagnosed patients, persistent Graves' disease patients had lower TCR Shannon entropy and fewer highly expanded clones, which suggests clonal expansion. The authors acknowledged the small sample size as a limitation that may reduce accuracy. Preferential use of TRBV28, TRBJ1-2 and TRBJ2-5 was observed in persistent disease, whereas TRBV20-1 and TRBJ2-1 were favored in newly diagnosed disease.

As regards this clonotype: Its recognized antigen is unknown. Base qualities are not provided; no much larger clone lies one nucleotide away.

Measured from the cysteine to the phenylalanine, the CDR3 is 14 residues long. Here the CDR3 DNA is all that survives: 42 bases in frame from base 1. Reading the germline V gene gives CDR1 KGHDR and CDR2 SFDVKD. Germline trimming: 9 bases from V, 6 bases from J; junction bases outside gene matches: 9. The time point label, read with the paper, signifies: persistent/refractory GD, antithyroid drugs over 5 years with positive TRAb. RNA was extracted from PBMCs in TRIzol for both TCR sequencing and RNA sequencing. Graves' disease was diagnosed according to American Thyroid Association guidelines. Patients were recruited from an endocrinology department in Xi'an, China. From each patient, approximately 9 milliliters of peripheral blood was collected into an EDTA anticoagulant tube. PBMCs were isolated by Ficoll Paque Plus density gradient separation without further T cell sorting. An Agilent 2100 Bioanalyzer and agarose gel were used to check RNA quality, and a NanoDrop 2000 was used to measure RNA concentration.

The TCR was taken from a female donor with Graves disease. The chain is made from TRBV24-1 and TRBJ1-5; 8 nucleotides in the junction match TRBD1. This specimen consisted of peripheral blood mononuclear cells (PBMCs), obtained when the disease was refractory, from a patient treated with antithyroid drugs. The nucleotide sequence is given as TGTGCCACCCACCAGACAGGGGTCAGTCAGCCCCAGCATTTT. This codes for CATHQTGVSQPQHF.